Included here is one TCR beta chain sequence, with context. The antigen is unknown. Germline V gene lookup returns CDR1 SEHNR and CDR2 FQNEAQ (reference sequence). This CDR3 has 14 amino acids. Trimming removed 10 bases from V and 0 bases from J, with 12 bases in between. This sample is drawn from a study of cytomegalovirus exposure and HLA in healthy donors. Amplification used 60 Vbeta primers and 13 Jbeta primers. Sequencing used immunoSEQ multiplex PCR; TCRdb keeps in-frame clones, though not all of them. This sample contains approximately 120,000 clones. General study findings and limits: Later, TCR association rates were found to vary by HLA locus, highest for DRB1 and lowest for HLA-C. Owing to their indistinguishability, certain V segments, notably TRBV6-2 and TRBV6-3, were excluded.

This chain joins TRBV7-9 and TRBJ2-2, with a weak D call TRBD1 (6 bases). Sequencing used PBMCs. This receptor was identified in a man aged 18 to 29 in good health and CMV-seronegative. The CDR3 bases are TGTGCCACTACAGGGCCGGCGAACACCGGGGAGCTGTTTTTT. It specifies CATTGPANTGELFF.